Reported below is one T cell receptor beta chain. What it binds is not known. These data originate in a study of blood T cells in healthy people across ages. PCR was performed a second time for roughly 7 to 11 cycles using a sample-barcoded 5' primer and a J-beta primer mix. One entry per CDR3 protein, called by TCRdb with MiXCR from the 5' RACE reads. The data contain over 700,000 distinct CDR3 sequences, 53% of them seen just once; the ten biggest clones take up 40% to 50%. The CDR3 has 13 residues. Trimming cost V 6 bases and J 11 bases; bases outside gene matches: 9. Study results and limitations: Age advanced and TCR beta diversity per million T cells fell, roughly linearly.

V gene TRBV12-3 or TRBV12-4 combines with J gene TRBJ2-5; TRBD1 aligns across 10 bases. This clonotype originated in an elderly man in good health. The sample taken for sequencing was blood. The CDR3, as DNA: TGTGCCAGCAGCTGGGACAGGGGCGTTGAGCAGTACTTC. This gives the protein CASSWDRGVEQYF.